This is a list of T cell receptor beta chains from one sample in a study of identical twins. TCRdb redid the calling of the 5' RACE reads with MiXCR, one entry per CDR3 protein. The sample holds just under 650,000 distinct CDR3 sequences, about 7% seen once. These data also featured in a second study, about yellow fever vaccine responses in identical twins.

Sample: PBMCs. The receptors were gathered from a woman younger than 30 in good health. Both conserved end residues are part of each CDR3. The order of the fields is V gene, clone size, J gene, D gene, CDR3 DNA, CDR3 protein. The D gene is left open where the match is weak. Where a row states a size, it is once, few, many or the class of an expanded clone; other rows omit it.

V gene: TRBV14; clone size: many; J gene: TRBJ2-3; D gene: .; CDR3 DNA: TGTGCCAGCAGCGATAAGGGGTATACGCAGTATTTT; CDR3 protein: CASSDKGYTQYF
V gene: TRBV29-1; clone size: .; J gene: TRBJ2-1; D gene: .; CDR3 DNA: TGCAGCGTTTTACTAATCCAATCCTCCTACAATGAGCAGTTCTTC; CDR3 protein: CSVLLIQSSYNEQFF
V gene: TRBV5-6; clone size: many; J gene: TRBJ2-2; D gene: TRBD2; CDR3 DNA: TGTGCCAGCAGGGACGGGACTAGCGGGGGGCTCACCGGGGAGCTGTTTTTT; CDR3 protein: CASRDGTSGGLTGELFF
V gene: TRBV3-1; clone size: many; J gene: TRBJ1-6; D gene: .; CDR3 DNA: TGTGCCAGCAGCCAAAGCTGGGGTATTTCGGGGAATTCACCCCTCCACTTT; CDR3 protein: CASSQSWGISGNSPLHF
V gene: TRBV10-3; clone size: many; J gene: TRBJ2-5; D gene: .; CDR3 DNA: TGTGCCACCACCAACCCCCCCAGCCAAGAGACCCAGTACTTC; CDR3 protein: CATTNPPSQETQYF
V gene: TRBV10-3; clone size: few; J gene: TRBJ2-3; D gene: TRBD2; CDR3 DNA: TGTGCCATCGGTCGGACTAGCATAGGCCCAGATACGCAGTATTTT; CDR3 protein: CAIGRTSIGPDTQYF
V gene: TRBV7-9; clone size: .; J gene: TRBJ2-7; D gene: .; CDR3 DNA: TGTGCCAGCAGCTTATTAACCGCCTACGAGCAGTACTTC; CDR3 protein: CASSLLTAYEQYF
V gene: TRBV7-2; clone size: few; J gene: TRBJ1-4; D gene: .; CDR3 DNA: TGTGCCAGCACCTTGGGGGGTGCTAATGAAAAACTGTTTTTT; CDR3 protein: CASTLGGANEKLFF
V gene: TRBV4-1; clone size: few; J gene: TRBJ2-2; D gene: TRBD2; CDR3 DNA: TGCGCCAGCAGCCAGGTCCCTAGCGGGAGTTACACCGGGGAGCTGTTTTTT; CDR3 protein: CASSQVPSGSYTGELFF
V gene: TRBV27; clone size: few; J gene: TRBJ2-7; D gene: .; CDR3 DNA: TGTGCCAGCGGTCCTTTCGACGAGCAGTACTTC; CDR3 protein: CASGPFDEQYF
V gene: TRBV5-1; clone size: many; J gene: TRBJ1-3; D gene: .; CDR3 DNA: TGCGCCAGCAGCTTGACCGGGGGGGACACCATATATTTT; CDR3 protein: CASSLTGGDTIYF
V gene: TRBV5-6; clone size: few; J gene: TRBJ1-4; D gene: TRBD1; CDR3 DNA: TGTGCCAGCAGCTTGCGGGGACAGTCTAATGAAAAACTGTTTTTT; CDR3 protein: CASSLRGQSNEKLFF
V gene: TRBV12-5; clone size: few; J gene: TRBJ1-1; D gene: TRBD1; CDR3 DNA: TGTGCTAGTGGTTTGGCGACAGGGGGTGGTGAAGCTTTCTTT; CDR3 protein: CASGLATGGGEAFF
V gene: TRBV5-1; clone size: many; J gene: TRBJ2-1; D gene: TRBD1; CDR3 DNA: TGCGCCAGCAGCTTGGGAGCAGGGGGCGTGGGGAATGAGCAGTTCTTC; CDR3 protein: CASSLGAGGVGNEQFF
V gene: TRBV7-6; clone size: many; J gene: TRBJ1-2; D gene: TRBD1; CDR3 DNA: TGTGCCAGCAGCTTTGGAACAGGGGGCTATGGCTACACCTTC; CDR3 protein: CASSFGTGGYGYTF
V gene: TRBV7-2; clone size: .; J gene: TRBJ2-2; D gene: TRBD2; CDR3 DNA: TGTGCCAGCAGCTTAGCATCCGGACTAGCGCCGAACACCGGGGAGCTGTTTTTT; CDR3 protein: CASSLASGLAPNTGELFF
V gene: TRBV2; clone size: many; J gene: TRBJ1-3; D gene: .; CDR3 DNA: TGTGCCAGCAGTGAAGTAAAACAGAACTCTGGAAACACCATATATTTT; CDR3 protein: CASSEVKQNSGNTIYF
V gene: TRBV6-1; clone size: many; J gene: TRBJ1-1; D gene: TRBD1; CDR3 DNA: TGTGCCAGCAGGTCGGGGGACAGCCCTGAAGCTTTCTTT; CDR3 protein: CASRSGDSPEAFF
V gene: TRBV10-3; clone size: few; J gene: TRBJ2-5; D gene: .; CDR3 DNA: TGTGCCATCACGACGGGACGGGTACAAGAGACCCAGTACTTC; CDR3 protein: CAITTGRVQETQYF
V gene: TRBV3-1; clone size: few; J gene: TRBJ2-3; D gene: .; CDR3 DNA: TGTGCCAGCAGCCGGGGACCGACCGGAGGGACAGATACGCAGTATTTT; CDR3 protein: CASSRGPTGGTDTQYF
V gene: TRBV3-1; clone size: few; J gene: TRBJ2-7; D gene: .; CDR3 DNA: TGTGCCAGCAGCCAATCGGCTAACCCCTTGGACGAGCAGTACTTC; CDR3 protein: CASSQSANPLDEQYF
V gene: TRBV29-1; clone size: .; J gene: TRBJ2-1; D gene: .; CDR3 DNA: TGCAGCGTTGAAGGAGTTACTGAGCAGTTCTTC; CDR3 protein: CSVEGVTEQFF
V gene: TRBV11-2; clone size: many; J gene: TRBJ2-1; D gene: TRBD2; CDR3 DNA: TGTGCCAGCAGCTTCCCCAGCGGGAGGCCCAAAACCTACAATGAGCAGTTCTTC; CDR3 protein: CASSFPSGRPKTYNEQFF
V gene: TRBV10-3; clone size: few; J gene: TRBJ2-1; D gene: TRBD1; CDR3 DNA: TGTGCCATCAGTGGGACAGGGGGGAATGAGCAGTTCTTC; CDR3 protein: CAISGTGGNEQFF